This is a list of T cell receptor beta chains from one sample in a study of T cells in Graves' hyperthyroidism and ophthalmopathy. TCRdb re-called the multiplex PCR reads with MiXCR, one entry per CDR3 protein. This sample has 300,000 to 400,000 distinct CDR3 sequences; 21% occur once, and the top ten carry 50%. The sample consisted of blood. The origin of the receptors is a woman aged 50 to 60 with Graves' hyperthyroidism. Both conserved end residues are part of each CDR3. Fields, in order: clone size, V gene, J gene, CDR3 length, D gene, CDR3 protein, CDR3 DNA. D genes are given only for firm matches. Clone size is given for some rows only: seen once, a few or many times, or a class if the clone is expanded.

clone size: many; V gene: TRBV20-1; J gene: TRBJ2-7; CDR3 length: 14; D gene: .; CDR3 protein: CSASLLAESYEQYF; CDR3 DNA: TGCAGTGCTAGTCTATTAGCGGAGTCCTACGAGCAGTACTTC
clone size: many; V gene: TRBV11-1; J gene: TRBJ2-2; CDR3 length: 16; D gene: TRBD2; CDR3 protein: CASSSGLAGLTGELFF; CDR3 DNA: TGTGCCAGCAGCTCGGGACTAGCGGGCCTAACCGGGGAGCTGTTTTTT
clone size: few; V gene: TRBV7-9; J gene: TRBJ2-7; CDR3 length: 12; D gene: TRBD2; CDR3 protein: CASSSSGNEQYF; CDR3 DNA: TGTGCCAGCAGCTCTAGCGGGAACGAGCAGTACTTC
clone size: once; V gene: TRBV7-3; J gene: TRBJ2-1; CDR3 length: 15; D gene: TRBD1; CDR3 protein: CASSLGTVISNEQFF; CDR3 DNA: TGTGCCAGCAGCCTCGGGACAGTAATATCCAATGAGCAGTTCTTC
clone size: few; V gene: TRBV7-2; J gene: TRBJ2-7; CDR3 length: 16; D gene: TRBD2; CDR3 protein: CASSAGTSGLSYEQYF; CDR3 DNA: TGTGCCAGCAGCGCCGGGACTAGCGGCCTCTCCTACGAGCAGTACTTC
clone size: many; V gene: TRBV30; J gene: TRBJ2-3; CDR3 length: 13; D gene: .; CDR3 protein: CAWSEGITDTQYF; CDR3 DNA: TGTGCCTGGAGTGAGGGGATCACAGATACGCAGTATTTT
clone size: many; V gene: TRBV6-1; J gene: TRBJ1-1; CDR3 length: 14; D gene: .; CDR3 protein: CASSENLGNTEAFF; CDR3 DNA: TGTGCCAGCAGTGAAAATTTGGGAAACACTGAAGCTTTCTTT
clone size: few; V gene: TRBV9; J gene: TRBJ1-2; CDR3 length: 14; D gene: .; CDR3 protein: CASSVDGRDGGYTF; CDR3 DNA: TGTGCCAGCAGCGTAGACGGCAGGGATGGTGGCTACACCTTC
clone size: .; V gene: TRBV20-1; J gene: TRBJ1-3; CDR3 length: 14; D gene: .; CDR3 protein: CSARGKASGNTIYF; CDR3 DNA: TGCAGTGCTAGAGGGAAGGCCTCTGGAAACACCATATATTTT
clone size: few; V gene: TRBV12-3/TRBV12-4; J gene: TRBJ2-2; CDR3 length: 15; D gene: TRBD1; CDR3 protein: CASSLWQGVTGELFF; CDR3 DNA: TGTGCCAGCAGTTTATGGCAGGGGGTGACCGGGGAGCTGTTTTTT
clone size: many; V gene: TRBV19; J gene: TRBJ2-1; CDR3 length: 17; D gene: TRBD1; CDR3 protein: CASSIGTWTGFGNEQFF; CDR3 DNA: TGTGCCAGTAGTATTGGGACTTGGACAGGGTTTGGCAATGAGCAGTTCTTC
clone size: few; V gene: TRBV12-3/TRBV12-4; J gene: TRBJ1-4; CDR3 length: 12; D gene: TRBD1; CDR3 protein: CASSIQGSKLFF; CDR3 DNA: TGTGCCAGCAGTATACAGGGGTCAAAACTGTTTTTT
clone size: many; V gene: TRBV3-1; J gene: TRBJ1-2; CDR3 length: 14; D gene: .; CDR3 protein: CASGIQGTFYGYTF; CDR3 DNA: TGTGCCAGCGGCATACAGGGTACATTCTATGGCTACACCTTC
clone size: .; V gene: TRBV11-2; J gene: TRBJ1-4; CDR3 length: 18; D gene: .; CDR3 protein: CASSQASPTAMGDEKLFF; CDR3 DNA: TGTGCCAGCAGCCAAGCCTCTCCGACAGCCATGGGGGATGAAAAACTGTTTTTT
clone size: .; V gene: TRBV7-8; J gene: TRBJ1-4; CDR3 length: 14; D gene: TRBD1; CDR3 protein: CASRSMTGNEKLFF; CDR3 DNA: TGTGCCAGCAGGTCGATGACAGGGAACGAAAAACTGTTTTTT
clone size: many; V gene: TRBV6-1; J gene: TRBJ2-1; CDR3 length: 14; D gene: .; CDR3 protein: CASSSPGQRNEQFF; CDR3 DNA: TGTGCCAGCAGCTCCCCCGGACAGCGCAATGAGCAGTTCTTC
clone size: many; V gene: TRBV20-1; J gene: TRBJ2-7; CDR3 length: 16; D gene: TRBD2; CDR3 protein: CSAYLGLAADSYEQYF; CDR3 DNA: TGCAGTGCTTATCTCGGACTAGCGGCAGACTCCTACGAGCAGTACTTC
clone size: .; V gene: TRBV5-1; J gene: TRBJ1-1; CDR3 length: 15; D gene: .; CDR3 protein: CASSHGLNRNTEAFF; CDR3 DNA: TGCGCCAGCAGCCATGGACTAAACAGGAACACTGAAGCTTTCTTT
clone size: many; V gene: TRBV30; J gene: TRBJ2-1; CDR3 length: 15; D gene: TRBD2; CDR3 protein: CAWSGGGAAYNEQFF; CDR3 DNA: TGTGCCTGGAGTGGCGGGGGGGCCGCCTACAATGAGCAGTTCTTC
clone size: .; V gene: TRBV2; J gene: TRBJ2-3; CDR3 length: 14; D gene: TRBD2; CDR3 protein: CASSGTSATDTQYF; CDR3 DNA: TGTGCCAGCAGCGGGACTAGCGCCACAGATACGCAGTATTTT
clone size: .; V gene: TRBV28; J gene: TRBJ2-1; CDR3 length: 12; D gene: .; CDR3 protein: CASSLPLEGQFF; CDR3 DNA: TGTGCCAGCAGTTTACCTCTAGAGGGGCAGTTCTTC
clone size: .; V gene: TRBV20-1; J gene: TRBJ1-5; CDR3 length: 14; D gene: .; CDR3 protein: CSALSSGAGQPQHF; CDR3 DNA: TGCAGTGCTTTGTCCTCAGGGGCCGGGCAGCCCCAGCATTTT
clone size: .; V gene: TRBV28; J gene: TRBJ2-5; CDR3 length: 18; D gene: .; CDR3 protein: CASSSSNVDRWGMETQYF; CDR3 DNA: TGTGCCAGCAGTTCCTCGAACGTCGACAGGTGGGGGATGGAGACCCAGTACTTC
clone size: .; V gene: TRBV6-1; J gene: TRBJ2-7; CDR3 length: 11; D gene: .; CDR3 protein: CASKTSYEQYF; CDR3 DNA: TGTGCCAGCAAAACTAGCTACGAGCAGTACTTC
clone size: .; V gene: TRBV11-2; J gene: TRBJ2-2; CDR3 length: 15; D gene: TRBD1; CDR3 protein: CASRRHRGNTGELFF; CDR3 DNA: TGTGCCAGCAGACGCCACAGGGGCAACACCGGGGAGCTGTTTTTT
clone size: many; V gene: TRBV3-1; J gene: TRBJ1-3; CDR3 length: 14; D gene: .; CDR3 protein: CASNQGGTGNTIYF; CDR3 DNA: TGTGCCAGTAACCAGGGAGGCACTGGAAACACCATATATTTT
clone size: many; V gene: TRBV12-3/TRBV12-4; J gene: TRBJ2-3; CDR3 length: 16; D gene: .; CDR3 protein: CASSLARTLITDTQYF; CDR3 DNA: TGTGCCAGCAGTTTAGCGCGGACCTTAATCACAGATACGCAGTATTTT
clone size: many; V gene: TRBV28; J gene: TRBJ1-5; CDR3 length: 14; D gene: .; CDR3 protein: CASSSGTSRQPQHF; CDR3 DNA: TGTGCCAGCAGTTCCGGGACCTCGCGTCAGCCCCAGCATTTT
clone size: many; V gene: TRBV20-1; J gene: TRBJ1-6; CDR3 length: 18; D gene: .; CDR3 protein: CSAPGGPRQGSYNSPLHF; CDR3 DNA: TGCAGTGCTCCAGGAGGACCCAGGCAGGGCTCCTATAATTCACCCCTCCACTTT
clone size: few; V gene: TRBV25-1; J gene: TRBJ2-3; CDR3 length: 14; D gene: .; CDR3 protein: CASSAGVATDTQYF; CDR3 DNA: TGTGCCAGCAGCGCAGGGGTCGCCACAGATACGCAGTATTTT
clone size: .; V gene: TRBV20-1; J gene: TRBJ1-5; CDR3 length: 14; D gene: TRBD1; CDR3 protein: CSASEGASNQPQHF; CDR3 DNA: TGCAGTGCTAGTGAGGGGGCGAGCAATCAGCCCCAGCATTTT
clone size: many; V gene: TRBV7-8; J gene: TRBJ2-3; CDR3 length: 14; D gene: .; CDR3 protein: CASSLHMGTDTQYF; CDR3 DNA: TGTGCCAGCAGCTTACATATGGGAACAGATACGCAGTATTTT
clone size: many; V gene: TRBV30; J gene: TRBJ1-2; CDR3 length: 14; D gene: TRBD1; CDR3 protein: CAWSRDRGGYGYTF; CDR3 DNA: TGTGCCTGGAGTAGGGACAGGGGAGGCTATGGCTACACCTTC
clone size: many; V gene: TRBV11-2; J gene: TRBJ2-1; CDR3 length: 16; D gene: TRBD2; CDR3 protein: CASSLGTRPLMDEQFF; CDR3 DNA: TGTGCCAGCAGCTTAGGGACTAGACCTCTTATGGATGAGCAGTTCTTC
clone size: .; V gene: TRBV29-1; J gene: TRBJ1-1; CDR3 length: 13; D gene: .; CDR3 protein: CSAHGGWSTEAFF; CDR3 DNA: TGCAGCGCTCATGGGGGATGGAGCACTGAAGCTTTCTTT
clone size: many; V gene: TRBV3-1; J gene: TRBJ1-2; CDR3 length: 15; D gene: .; CDR3 protein: CASSQDDRSRYGYTF; CDR3 DNA: TGTGCCAGCAGCCAAGACGACAGGAGTCGCTATGGCTACACCTTC
clone size: many; V gene: TRBV11-3; J gene: TRBJ1-1; CDR3 length: 14; D gene: TRBD1; CDR3 protein: CASSLRGINAEAFF; CDR3 DNA: TGTGCCAGCAGCCTCAGGGGGATCAATGCTGAAGCTTTCTTT
clone size: many; V gene: TRBV5-6; J gene: TRBJ2-7; CDR3 length: 15; D gene: .; CDR3 protein: CASSPGLYLAYEQYF; CDR3 DNA: TGTGCCAGCAGCCCGGGACTCTACCTTGCCTACGAGCAGTACTTC
clone size: many; V gene: TRBV10-3; J gene: TRBJ2-5; CDR3 length: 16; D gene: TRBD2; CDR3 protein: CAIRERTSGGYETQYF; CDR3 DNA: TGTGCCATCAGAGAAAGGACTAGCGGGGGGTACGAGACCCAGTACTTC
clone size: few; V gene: TRBV7-9; J gene: TRBJ2-2; CDR3 length: 15; D gene: .; CDR3 protein: CASSFGLAGPGELFF; CDR3 DNA: TGTGCCAGCAGCTTTGGGCTAGCTGGGCCCGGGGAGCTGTTTTTT
clone size: many; V gene: TRBV6-1; J gene: TRBJ2-7; CDR3 length: 14; D gene: TRBD2; CDR3 protein: CASRRAGGRDEQYF; CDR3 DNA: TGTGCCAGCAGAAGAGCGGGAGGGAGGGACGAGCAGTACTTC
clone size: many; V gene: TRBV20-1; J gene: TRBJ1-5; CDR3 length: 15; D gene: .; CDR3 protein: CSAIPMGSSAGPQHF; CDR3 DNA: TGCAGTGCTATACCCATGGGGTCCTCGGCGGGGCCCCAGCATTTT
clone size: many; V gene: TRBV12-3/TRBV12-4; J gene: TRBJ2-7; CDR3 length: 16; D gene: TRBD2; CDR3 protein: CASSFRPGLAGYEQYF; CDR3 DNA: TGTGCCAGCAGCTTTCGACCGGGACTAGCGGGATACGAGCAGTACTTC
clone size: many; V gene: TRBV28; J gene: TRBJ2-7; CDR3 length: 14; D gene: TRBD1; CDR3 protein: CASSFGDRSYEQYF; CDR3 DNA: TGTGCCAGCAGTTTCGGGGACAGGTCCTACGAGCAGTACTTC
clone size: many; V gene: TRBV4-2; J gene: TRBJ1-1; CDR3 length: 16; D gene: TRBD1; CDR3 protein: CASSLGTGGLNTEAFF; CDR3 DNA: TGTGCCAGCAGCCTAGGGACAGGGGGCCTGAACACTGAAGCTTTCTTT
clone size: many; V gene: TRBV7-9; J gene: TRBJ2-1; CDR3 length: 17; D gene: TRBD2; CDR3 protein: CASSFGAGGSFPNEQFF; CDR3 DNA: TGTGCCAGCAGCTTTGGGGCGGGAGGGTCCTTCCCGAATGAGCAGTTCTTC
clone size: many; V gene: TRBV28; J gene: TRBJ1-1; CDR3 length: 13; D gene: TRBD1; CDR3 protein: CASRVTGGTEAFF; CDR3 DNA: TGTGCCAGCCGCGTGACAGGGGGCACTGAAGCTTTCTTT
clone size: many; V gene: TRBV5-1; J gene: TRBJ1-1; CDR3 length: 14; D gene: .; CDR3 protein: CASSKGDGGTEAFF; CDR3 DNA: TGCGCCAGCAGCAAGGGGGACGGCGGCACTGAAGCTTTCTTT
clone size: .; V gene: TRBV15; J gene: TRBJ1-1; CDR3 length: 15; D gene: .; CDR3 protein: CATSRESTANTEAFF; CDR3 DNA: TGTGCCACCAGCAGGGAATCGACAGCGAACACTGAAGCTTTCTTT
clone size: .; V gene: TRBV5-1; J gene: TRBJ2-7; CDR3 length: 17; D gene: TRBD2; CDR3 protein: CASSYGTSGRTSYEQYF; CDR3 DNA: TGCGCCAGCAGCTACGGGACTAGCGGGAGGACCTCCTACGAGCAGTACTTC
clone size: .; V gene: TRBV5-1; J gene: TRBJ2-1; CDR3 length: 18; D gene: TRBD2; CDR3 protein: CASRPGLAGGSSYNEQFF; CDR3 DNA: TGCGCCAGCCGACCGGGACTAGCGGGGGGCTCCTCCTACAATGAGCAGTTCTTC
clone size: few; V gene: TRBV7-9; J gene: TRBJ1-1; CDR3 length: 18; D gene: TRBD1; CDR3 protein: CASSLAGTGEIMNTEAFF; CDR3 DNA: TGTGCCAGCAGCTTAGCCGGGACAGGTGAAATAATGAACACTGAAGCTTTCTTT
clone size: many; V gene: TRBV12-5; J gene: TRBJ2-1; CDR3 length: 21; D gene: TRBD2; CDR3 protein: CASGLAGAGARTSGHHNEQFF; CDR3 DNA: TGTGCTAGTGGTTTGGCGGGAGCAGGGGCAAGGACTAGCGGTCACCACAATGAGCAGTTCTTC
clone size: many; V gene: TRBV20-1; J gene: TRBJ2-5; CDR3 length: 13; D gene: .; CDR3 protein: CSARESVQETQYF; CDR3 DNA: TGCAGTGCTAGAGAGTCGGTCCAAGAGACCCAGTACTTC